The 12 T cell receptor beta chains listed next were all sequenced from one sample in a study of tumour-infiltrating T cells in Burkitt lymphoma. Clones were sequenced by immunoSEQ multiplex PCR, and TCRdb holds only the in-frame ones, with some missing. Among more than 200 clones listed, 80% were seen once. The sample taken for sequencing was tumor tissue. All receptors come from a human donor with Burkitt lymphoma.

The chain carries TRBV11-1 and TRBJ2-7; 11 bases fit TRBD1. V dropped 5 bases and J dropped 4; count of bases not matched to a gene: 10. CDR3 length: 16 residues. Germline CDR1 reads SGHAT; CDR2 reads FQDESV (reference sequence). CDR3 in amino acids: CASSQAGTGGRYEQYF. The CDR3 DNA sequence: TGTGCCAGCAGCCAAGCGGGGACAGGGGGAAGGTACGAGCAGTACTTC.

In the case of this clone: The junction and the germline gene differ at one end; a read error may be behind it. This chain links TRBV7-2 with TRBJ2-7; TRBD2 agrees at 8 bases. There are 16 residues in the CDR3. Germline V gene lookup returns CDR1 SGHTA and CDR2 FQGNSA. This CDR3 reads CASSIAGGGKTYEQYF. CDR3 coding DNA: TGTGCCAGCAGCATAGCAGGCGGGGGGAAAACCTACGAGCAGTACTTC.

The chain links TRBV9 to TRBJ1-2, with D tentatively TRBD1 (6 bases). Germline loops: CDR1 SGDLS, CDR2 YYNGEE. The CDR3 is 15 residues long. Trimming took 3 bases from V and 5 from J, leaving 17 bases between them. The CDR3 bases are TGTGCCAGCAGCGGTGTACGGGCCAGGGGTTATGGCTACACCTTC. Protein sequence: CASSGVRARGYGYTF.

This clone occurred once. V is TRBV15 and J is TRBJ2-3, with 8 positions matching TRBD2. This CDR3 contains 15 residues. Germline CDR1 and CDR2: LNHNV and YYDKDF (reference sequence). The V segment lost 0 bases and the J segment 2 bases; nucleotides outside the gene matches: 1. CDR3 amino acids: CATSREAGATDTQYF. The CDR3 region has the DNA TGTGCCACCAGCAGAGAAGCGGGGGCCACAGATACGCAGTATTTT.

There are a few counts of this clone. V usage is TRBV18 and J usage is TRBJ2-1; tentative D call: TRBD1 (6 bases). Germline V CDR1 and CDR2: KGHSH, LQKENI. This CDR3 is 15 amino acids long. Trimming took off 3 bases at V and 3 bases at J, with 12 bases between the two ends. The CDR3 region has the DNA TGTGCCAGCTCACCGTGGACAGCGAGCTACAATGAGCAGTTCTTC. It is translated as CASSPWTASYNEQFF. Supplemented by reference TRBV18 and TRBJ2-1, the full variable domain reads NAGVMQNPRHLVRRRGQEARLRCSPMKGHSHVYWYRQLPEEGLKFMVYLQKENIIDESGMPKERFSAEFPKEGPSILRIQQVVRGDSAAYFCASSPWTASYNEQFFGPGTRLTVL.

V usage is TRBV6-5 and J usage is TRBJ1-6; D is ambiguous. Germline V gene data show CDR1 as MNHEY and CDR2 as SVGAGI. The CDR3 is made up of 11 amino acids. CDR3 coding DNA: TGTCCGGGGAGGGAGCATTCACCCCTCCACTTT. Translating gives CPGREHSPLHF.

About this clone itself: A read error may produce the germline difference seen at one junction end. The V and J genes are TRBV6-6 and TRBJ1-1; no clear D gene. The CDR3 has 14 residues. The germline gives CDR1 MNHNY, CDR2 SVGAGI (reference sequence). CDR3 in amino acids: CASSHSRELAEAFF. DNA of the CDR3: TGTGCCAGCAGTCACTCGCGTGAGTTGGCTGAAGCTTTCTTT.

The J gene is TRBJ1-1, the V gene TRBV10-3; 9 nucleotides align to TRBD1. Germline V gene sequence: CDR1 ENHRY, CDR2 SYGVKD. The CDR3 spans 15 residues. J gave up 3 bases and V 6 bases, and 8 bases lay outside the gene matches. CDR3 bases: TGTGCCATCAGGGAAGGGACAGGGTCGGACACTGAAGCTTTCTTT. This translates into CAIREGTGSDTEAFF.

This clone was seen only a few times. CDR3 protein: CASNNRGPNSPLHF. The CDR3 DNA reads as TGTGCCAGCAACAACAGGGGGCCAAATTCACCCCTCCACTTT. The chain carries TRBV13 and TRBJ1-6; the match to TRBD1 covers 9 bases. Germline values: CDR1 PRHDT, CDR2 FYEKMQ (reference sequence). V was clipped by 7 bases and J by 7 bases; unmatched bases: 5. The CDR3 covers 14 residues.

This rearrangement joins TRBV19 to TRBJ1-2, with unresolved D. This CDR3 is 14 amino acids long. Germline V lookup: CDR1 LNHDA, CDR2 SQIVND (reference sequence). V lost 6 bases and J lost 4, with 15 bases in between. In nucleotides, the CDR3 is TGTGCCAGTAGCGACGTGGTTTTAGCCTATGGCTACACCTTC. Amino acid sequence: CASSDVVLAYGYTF.

The CDR3 nucleotides read TGCACCAGCAGCCAAGAACCAGCGGGGGGGCGAGGGACCCAGTACTTC. This translates into CTSSQEPAGGRGTQYF. The genes are TRBV1 and TRBJ2-5; no check of the table's D call, TRBD2, against the DNA was made. TRBV1 constitutes a pseudogene. The CDR3 has 16 amino acids.

This clone was seen a few times. The CDR3 nucleotides are TGTGCCAGCAGCACCGCCGGGACAGTGAACACTGAAGCTTTCTTT. Its translation is CASSTAGTVNTEAFF. V and J are TRBV7-9 and TRBJ1-1, with TRBD1 identical over 7 bases. Germline CDR1 SEHNR, CDR2 FQNEAQ (reference sequence). After removal of 5 bases from V and 0 bases from J, the junction contained 6 bases not matched to a gene. This CDR3 comprises 15 residues.